The subject of this entry is one T cell receptor beta chain. This clone's antigen is unknown. An end of the junction does not agree with germline; a read error may underlie this. This sample stems from a study of CD8 T cells in Susac syndrome (dated by TCRdb to about 2019). Regarding the study in general: Whether CD8+ T cell activation and differentiation in Susac syndrome was antigen driven was tested using repertoire sequencing.

Paper-wide results and their limitations: The number of individuals in the TCR sequencing and HLA analysis was acknowledged as relatively small.

RNA was extracted using the RNeasy kit, and about 0.5 to 1 ug of the RNA was reverse transcribed with random hexamers. The immunoSEQ multiplex PCR assay, covering 54 Vbeta and 13 Jbeta segments, was used to amplify TCR beta CDR3 regions. Bias from PCR amplification was corrected by using a synthetic template baseline for primer optimization and for computational correction. The authors processed their data as follows. Reads were annotated to V, D and J genes per IMGT and analyzed with immunoSEQ Analyzer, keeping only productive sequences. To calculate clonality, Shannon entropy was normalized by log2 of the number of productive unique sequences and then subtracted from one. Public and private clones were assessed among the 100 most prevalent clones of each patient and control. Susac-specific clones were defined as absent from healthy and MS cohorts, 850 to 1,300 published viral clones and other ImmuneACCESS disease sequences. TCRdb reworked the public reads: Q25 trimming with fastp, MiXCR clone assembly, productive beta chains retained. Identical CDR3 proteins give one entry, which carries the most common genes and DNA. It is TCRdb's table, rather than the study itself, that gives the V and J calls and clone size. Counted in this sample were around 130,000 distinct CDR3 sequences; around 94% of them appeared once. The ten largest clones represent about 0.089% of the sample.

Taken from the germline V gene (reference sequence), the CDR1 and CDR2 loops are MNHEY and SMNVEV. There are 14 amino acids in the CDR3, from cysteine to phenylalanine inclusive. Just CDR3 DNA is preserved here, 42 bases in frame from base 1. High-throughput TCR beta sequencing profiled peripheral blood CD8+ and CD4+ T cells from healthy donors, Susac syndrome patients and multiple sclerosis patients. The healthy donors served as controls matched for age and sex. Bulk CD8+ and CD4+ T cells were purified magnetically by negative isolation, whereas CD8+ TEMRA cells were enriched by FACS. Blood was drawn into EDTA tubes, processed within 24 hours, and PBMCs were isolated by density gradient centrifugation. PBMCs destined for TCR sequencing were cryopreserved in liquid nitrogen and later thawed in a 37 °C water bath. Purity of sorted or isolated CD4+, CD8+ and CD8+ TEMRA cells was at least 90%.

The V and J segments used are TRBV27 and TRBJ2-7, and TRBD1 may be the D gene, going by 6 matching bases. This TCR derives from a human donor in good health. The source material was CD4+ T cells from PBMCs. The CDR3: CASGRLQGSSEQYF. Here is the DNA: TGTGCCAGCGGAAGGCTTCAGGGGTCCTCCGAGCAGTACTTC.